The 16 T cell receptor beta chains below were found in one sample sequenced in a study of PD-1 blockade in mismatch repair-deficient tumors. This table comes from immunoSEQ multiplex PCR, and its TCRdb copy is limited to in-frame clones, with some not included. The sample carries 30,000 to 45,000 clones, roughly 84% recorded once. Sequenced material: peripheral blood, taken approximately 80 weeks after starting pembrolizumab. These receptors were obtained from an adult with mismatch repair-deficient cancer.

The CDR3 here is CASSRGLDFSSYEQYF. As DNA, the CDR3 is TGTGCCAGCAGCAGGGGACTAGACTTTAGCTCCTACGAGCAGTACTTC. The chain links TRBV11-3 to TRBJ2-7, with 8 bases aligning to TRBD2. Trimming at V came to 5 bases and at J to 0 bases, leaving 9 bases not matched to a gene. Germline values: CDR1 SGHNT, CDR2 YENEEA. The CDR3 runs 16 residues.

The rearrangement uses TRBV6-1 and TRBJ2-5, with 9 bases that match TRBD1. Germline trimming cut 7 bases from V and 5 bases from J; bases unmatched to any gene: 5. The CDR3 runs to 13 residues. CDR1 and CDR2 (germline): MNHNS, SASEGT. CDR3: CASMKQGAETQYF. CDR3 nucleotides: TGTGCCAGCATGAAACAGGGGGCGGAGACCCAGTACTTC.

V usage is TRBV2 and J usage is TRBJ2-1, with 7 positions matching TRBD1. This CDR3 has 16 amino acids. In germline, CDR1 is SNHLY, CDR2 FYNNEI. Trimming removed 5 bases from V and 7 bases from J; junction bases left unmatched: 14. The CDR3 is CASSSTGALVQNEQFF. DNA of the CDR3: TGTGCCAGCAGTTCCACAGGGGCCCTCGTACAAAATGAGCAGTTCTTC.

V usage is TRBV5-6 and J usage is TRBJ1-2, with 7 positions matching TRBD1. The CDR3 runs to 16 residues. Germline CDR1 SGHDT, CDR2 YYEEEE. The V and J ends lost 4 bases and 7 bases, in that order; junction bases with no gene match: 16. The chain's CDR3 is CASSLQGPGGNRGYTF. The CDR3 nucleotides are TGTGCCAGCAGCCTCCAGGGGCCAGGGGGAAATCGTGGCTACACCTTC.

This rearrangement joins TRBV6-6 to TRBJ2-1; TRBD2 matches 14 bases. V trimming: 2 bases; J trimming: 7 bases; junction bases outside the gene matches: 1. The germline gives CDR1 MNHNY, CDR2 SVGAGI (reference sequence). This CDR3 spans 15 amino acids. CDR3 nucleotide sequence: TGTGCCAGCAGTTACGGGACTAGCGGGAGTAATGAGCAGTTCTTC. This codes for CASSYGTSGSNEQFF.

The chain recombines TRBV9 with TRBJ1-2; D not resolved. CDR1 and CDR2 from the germline V gene are SGDLS and YYNGEE. Trimming took off 0 bases at V and 6 bases at J, with 9 bases between the two ends. CDR3 length: 13 residues. DNA for the CDR3: TGTGCCAGCAGCGTAGGGACGCTTGATGGCTACACCTTC. It translates to CASSVGTLDGYTF.

V gene TRBV15 combines with J gene TRBJ2-2; no firm D call. Germline loops: CDR1 LNHNV, CDR2 YYDKDF (reference sequence). The CDR3 loop spans 13 amino acids. V lost 5 bases and J 0 bases, leaving 4 bases between the germline ends. The CDR3 coding sequence is TGTGCCACCAGCTACGCGAACACCGGGGAGCTGTTTTTT. Residues: CATSYANTGELFF.

This chain's CDR3 is CAWSPGTGGFFSLGNQPQHF. In DNA form, the CDR3 reads TGTGCCTGGAGTCCCGGGACAGGGGGTTTTTTCAGCCTAGGCAATCAGCCCCAGCATTTT. The rearrangement uses TRBV30 and TRBJ1-5; 11 nucleotides agree with TRBD1. This CDR3 contains 20 residues. The V and J ends lost 2 bases and 2 bases, in that order; junction bases with no gene match: 17. CDR1 is GTSNPN and CDR2 is SVGIG in the germline V gene (reference sequence).

The chain combines TRBV18 with TRBJ2-1; TRBD1 agrees at 8 bases. The CDR3 spans 15 residues. The J segment lost 4 bases and the V segment lost 2 bases, leaving 4 bases of the junction unmatched. The V gene's germline CDR1 is KGHSH and CDR2 LQKENI. CDR3 bases: TGTGCCAGCTCACCAGGGGACAGGTTTTACAATGAGCAGTTCTTC. This gives the protein CASSPGDRFYNEQFF.

The V and J genes are TRBV29-1 and TRBJ2-3, with D uncertain. CDR1 SQVTM and CDR2 ANQGSEA come from the germline V gene. The V gene lost 1 base and the J gene lost 8 bases, with 28 bases spanning the gap. The CDR3 sequence is 18 residues long. The CDR3 reads CSVEGFVGSGFRDGTQYF. Here the CDR3 DNA reads TGCAGCGTTGAAGGGTTTGTGGGATCTGGGTTTAGGGATGGTACGCAGTATTTT.

The chain is built from TRBV6-5 and TRBJ2-1; the D is unclear. This CDR3 comprises 13 residues. Trimming removed 1 base from V and 6 bases from J, with 7 bases in between. Germline CDR1 is MNHEY and CDR2 is SVGAGI. As DNA, the CDR3 is TGTGCCAGCAGTTACTATAGGTTCAATGAGCAGTTCTTC. Protein sequence: CASSYYRFNEQFF.

The rearrangement uses TRBV2 and TRBJ2-5, with 9 bases lining up with TRBD2. This CDR3 is built from 15 residues. CDR1 is SNHLY, CDR2 FYNNEI, per germline. V lost 7 bases to trimming and J lost 5 bases; unmatched junction nucleotides: 11. CDR3 bases: TGTGCCAGCAATGGAGCTAGCGGGGCCTGGGAGACCCAGTACTTC. Translation: CASNGASGAWETQYF. The variable domain in full, completed from reference TRBV2 and TRBJ2-5, reads EPEVTQTPSHQVTQMGQEVILRCVPISNHLYFYWYRQILGQKVEFLVSFYNNEISEKSEIFDDQFSVERPDGSNFTLKIRSTKLEDSAMYFCASNGASGAWETQYFGPGTRLLVL.

This chain uses TRBV7-9 with TRBJ1-4, with TRBD1 as a possible D gene (5 bases). From germline, CDR1 is SEHNR and CDR2 FQNEAQ (reference sequence). Trimming pared 2 bases from V and 8 bases from J, leaving 12 bases between. CDR3 size: 14 residues. CDR3: CASSLSQGGEKLFF. The CDR3 nucleotides read TGTGCCAGCAGCTTAAGCCAGGGTGGGGAAAAACTGTTTTTT.

This chain uses TRBV10-3 with TRBJ2-1; 8 bases are shared with TRBD2. The CDR3 is 16 amino acids. The V gene's germline CDR1 is ENHRY and CDR2 SYGVKD. V shed 0 bases, J shed 3 bases, and the junction held 4 bases outside the gene matches. CDR3 protein: CAISESFSGNYNEQFF. CDR3 nucleotides: TGTGCCATCAGTGAGTCGTTTAGCGGGAACTACAATGAGCAGTTCTTC.

The chain couples TRBV6-5 to TRBJ1-4, with 10 bases fitting TRBD1. The ends lost 6 bases at V and 8 bases at J; junction bases unmatched: 3. Germline CDR1 MNHEY, CDR2 SVGAGI. The CDR3 length is 13 residues. The CDR3 nucleotides are TGTGCCAGCAGGACAGGGGGCGACGAAAAACTGTTTTTT. It specifies CASRTGGDEKLFF.

Turning to this clone: At one boundary the junction diverges from the germline segment, which might be a read error. The chain couples TRBV30 to TRBJ2-2; D not certain. Germline lookup yields CDR1 GTSNPN and CDR2 SVGIG (reference sequence). The CDR3 covers 13 residues. The CDR3 region has the DNA TGTGCCCGGAGAAGGGCAGGCACCGGGGAGCTGTTTTTT. This gives the protein CARRRAGTGELFF.